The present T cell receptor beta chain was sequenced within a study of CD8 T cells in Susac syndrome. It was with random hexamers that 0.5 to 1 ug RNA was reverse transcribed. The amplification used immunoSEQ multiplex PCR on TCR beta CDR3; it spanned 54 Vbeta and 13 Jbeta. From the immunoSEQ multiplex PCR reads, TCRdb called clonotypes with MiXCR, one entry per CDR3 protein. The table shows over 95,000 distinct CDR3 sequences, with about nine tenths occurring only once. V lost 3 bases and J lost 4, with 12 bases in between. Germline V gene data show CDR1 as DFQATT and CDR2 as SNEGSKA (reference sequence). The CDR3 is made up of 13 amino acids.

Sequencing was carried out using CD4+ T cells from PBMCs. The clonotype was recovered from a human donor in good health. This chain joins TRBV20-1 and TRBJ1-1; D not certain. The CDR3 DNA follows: TGCAGTGCTAGGTTTGATGGCGGCACTGAAGCTTTCTTT. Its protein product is CSARFDGGTEAFF.